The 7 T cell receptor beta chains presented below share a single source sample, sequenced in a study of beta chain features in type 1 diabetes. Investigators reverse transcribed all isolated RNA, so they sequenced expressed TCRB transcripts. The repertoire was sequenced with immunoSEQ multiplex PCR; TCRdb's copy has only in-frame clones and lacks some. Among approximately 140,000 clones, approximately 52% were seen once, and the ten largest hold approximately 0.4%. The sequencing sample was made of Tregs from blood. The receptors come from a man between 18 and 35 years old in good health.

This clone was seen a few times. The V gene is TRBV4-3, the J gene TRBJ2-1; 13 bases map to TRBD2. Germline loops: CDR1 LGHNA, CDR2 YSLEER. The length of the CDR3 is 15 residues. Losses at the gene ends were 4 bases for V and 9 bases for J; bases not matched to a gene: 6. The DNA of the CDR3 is TGCGCCAGCAGCCTCGGACTAGCGGGAGATTTTGAGCAGTTCTTC. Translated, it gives CASSLGLAGDFEQFF.

The CDR3 DNA follows: TGTGCCAGCAGCTTTGTTAGCGGGGGGGCCGTTGGCGGGGAGCTGTTTTTT. It encodes CASSFVSGGAVGGELFF. This sequence joins TRBV7-2 and TRBJ2-2, with 11 bases matching TRBD2. This CDR3 has 17 residues. In germline, CDR1 is SGHTA, CDR2 FQGNSA. Trimming took 3 bases from V and 7 from J; bases not matched to a gene: 10.

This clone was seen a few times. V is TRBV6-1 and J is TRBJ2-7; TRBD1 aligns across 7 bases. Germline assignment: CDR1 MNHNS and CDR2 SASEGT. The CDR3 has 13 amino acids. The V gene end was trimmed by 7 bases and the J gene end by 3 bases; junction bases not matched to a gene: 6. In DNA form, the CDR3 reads TGTGCCAGCATGACAGGGATAGGCTACGAGCAGTACTTC. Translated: CASMTGIGYEQYF.

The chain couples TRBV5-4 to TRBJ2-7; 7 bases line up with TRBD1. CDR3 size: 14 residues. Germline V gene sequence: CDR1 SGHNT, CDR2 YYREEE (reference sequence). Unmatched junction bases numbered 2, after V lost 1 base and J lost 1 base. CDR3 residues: CASSLPTGSYEQYF. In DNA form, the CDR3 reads TGTGCCAGCAGCTTGCCGACAGGGTCCTACGAGCAGTACTTC.

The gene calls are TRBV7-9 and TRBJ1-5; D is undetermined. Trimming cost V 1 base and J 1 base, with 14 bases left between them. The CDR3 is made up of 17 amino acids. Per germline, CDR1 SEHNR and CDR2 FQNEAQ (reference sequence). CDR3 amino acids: CASSLVRLHASNQPQHF. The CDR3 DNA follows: TGTGCCAGCAGCTTAGTGCGGCTTCATGCCAGCAATCAGCCCCAGCATTTT. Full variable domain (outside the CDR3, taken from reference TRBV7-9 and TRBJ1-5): DTGVSQNPRHKITKRGQNVTFRCDPISEHNRLYWYRQTLGQGPEFLTYFQNEAQLEKSRLLSDRFSAERPKGSFSTLEIQRTEQGDSAMYLCASSLVRLHASNQPQHFGDGTRLSIL.

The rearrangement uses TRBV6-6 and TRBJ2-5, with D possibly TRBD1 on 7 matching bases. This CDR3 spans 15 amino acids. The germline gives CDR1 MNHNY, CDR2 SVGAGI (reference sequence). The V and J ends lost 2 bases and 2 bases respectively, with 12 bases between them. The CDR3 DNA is TGTGCCAGCAGTTACCCACAGGGGAGGCAAGAGACCCAGTACTTC. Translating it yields CASSYPQGRQETQYF.

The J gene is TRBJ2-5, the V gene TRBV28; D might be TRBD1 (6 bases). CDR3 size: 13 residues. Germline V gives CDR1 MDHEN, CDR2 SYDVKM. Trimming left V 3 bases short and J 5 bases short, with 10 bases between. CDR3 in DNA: TGTGCCAGCAGTTTTGGGGGCCAGGAGACCCAGTACTTC. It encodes CASSFGGQETQYF.